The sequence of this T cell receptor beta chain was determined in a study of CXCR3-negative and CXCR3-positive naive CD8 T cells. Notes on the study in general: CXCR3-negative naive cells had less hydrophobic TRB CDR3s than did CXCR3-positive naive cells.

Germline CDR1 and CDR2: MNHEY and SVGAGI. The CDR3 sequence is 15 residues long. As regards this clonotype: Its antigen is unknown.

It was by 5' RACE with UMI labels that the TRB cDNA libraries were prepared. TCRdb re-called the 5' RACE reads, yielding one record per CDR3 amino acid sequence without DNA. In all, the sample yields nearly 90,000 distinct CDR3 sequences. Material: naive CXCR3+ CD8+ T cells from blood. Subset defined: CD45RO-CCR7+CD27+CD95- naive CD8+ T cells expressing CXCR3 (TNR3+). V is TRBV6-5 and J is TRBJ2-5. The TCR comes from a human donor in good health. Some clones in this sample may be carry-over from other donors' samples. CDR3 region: CASSYSRRYQETQYF.